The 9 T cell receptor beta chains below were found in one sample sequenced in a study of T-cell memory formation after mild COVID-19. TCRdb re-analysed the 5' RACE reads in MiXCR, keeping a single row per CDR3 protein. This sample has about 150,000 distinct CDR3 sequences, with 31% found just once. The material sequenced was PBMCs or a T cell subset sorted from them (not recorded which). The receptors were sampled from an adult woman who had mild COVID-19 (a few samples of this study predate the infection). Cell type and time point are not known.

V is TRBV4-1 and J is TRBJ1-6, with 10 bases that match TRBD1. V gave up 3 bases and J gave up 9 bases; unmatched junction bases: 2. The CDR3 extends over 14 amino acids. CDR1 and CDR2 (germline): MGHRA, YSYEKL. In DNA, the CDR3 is TGCGCCAGCAGCCAGGACAGGGGGGGTTCACCCCTCCACTTT. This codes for CASSQDRGGSPLHF.

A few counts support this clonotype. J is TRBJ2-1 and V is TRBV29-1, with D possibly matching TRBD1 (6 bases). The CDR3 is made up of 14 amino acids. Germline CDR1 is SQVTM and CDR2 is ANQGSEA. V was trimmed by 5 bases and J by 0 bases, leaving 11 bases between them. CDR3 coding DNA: TGCAGCGTTTCCGGGACAAGCTCCTACAATGAGCAGTTCTTC. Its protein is CSVSGTSSYNEQFF.

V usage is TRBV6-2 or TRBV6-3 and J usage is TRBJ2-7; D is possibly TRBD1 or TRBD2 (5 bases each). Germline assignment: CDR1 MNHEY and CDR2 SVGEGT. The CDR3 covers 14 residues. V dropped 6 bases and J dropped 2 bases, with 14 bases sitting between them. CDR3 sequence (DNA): TGTGCCAGCAGCTCCGGGACGAATGCCTACGAGCAGTACTTC. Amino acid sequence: CASSSGTNAYEQYF.

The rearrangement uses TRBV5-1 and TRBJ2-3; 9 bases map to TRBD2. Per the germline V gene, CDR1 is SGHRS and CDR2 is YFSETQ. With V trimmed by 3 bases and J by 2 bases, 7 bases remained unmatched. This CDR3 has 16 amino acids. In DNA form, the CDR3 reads TGCGCCAGCAGCTCACGCCTAGCGGGGTTCACAGATACGCAGTATTTT. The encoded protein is CASSSRLAGFTDTQYF. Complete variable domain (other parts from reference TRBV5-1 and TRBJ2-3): KAGVTQTPRYLIKTRGQQVTLSCSPISGHRSVSWYQQTPGQGLQFLFEYFSETQRNKGNFPGRFSGRQFSNSRSEMNVSTLELGDSALYLCASSSRLAGFTDTQYFGPGTRLTVL.

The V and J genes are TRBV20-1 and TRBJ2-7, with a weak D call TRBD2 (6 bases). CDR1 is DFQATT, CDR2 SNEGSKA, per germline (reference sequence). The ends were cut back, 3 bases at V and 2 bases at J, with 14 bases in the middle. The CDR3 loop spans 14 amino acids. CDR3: CSARFSGSTYEQYF. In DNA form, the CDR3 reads TGCAGTGCTAGGTTCAGCGGGTCCACCTACGAGCAGTACTTC.

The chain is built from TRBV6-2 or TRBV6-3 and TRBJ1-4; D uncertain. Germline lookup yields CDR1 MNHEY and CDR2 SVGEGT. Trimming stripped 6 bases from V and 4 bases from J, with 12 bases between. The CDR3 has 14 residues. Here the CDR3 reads CASSLLRGNEKLFF. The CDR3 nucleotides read TGTGCCAGCAGCCTATTACGTGGTAATGAAAAACTGTTTTTT.

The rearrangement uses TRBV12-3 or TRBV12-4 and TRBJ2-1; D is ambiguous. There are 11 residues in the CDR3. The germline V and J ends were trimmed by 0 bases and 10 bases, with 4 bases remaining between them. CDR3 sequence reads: CASSLAAEQFF. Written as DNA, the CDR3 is TGTGCCAGCAGTTTAGCGGCCGAGCAGTTCTTC.

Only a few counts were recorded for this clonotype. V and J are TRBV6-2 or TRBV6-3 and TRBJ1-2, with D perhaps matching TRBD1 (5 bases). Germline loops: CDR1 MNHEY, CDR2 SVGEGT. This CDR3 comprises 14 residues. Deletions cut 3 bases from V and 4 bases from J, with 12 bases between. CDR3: CASSYAGTSYGYTF. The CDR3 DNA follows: TGTGCCAGCAGTTATGCAGGGACCAGCTATGGCTACACCTTC.

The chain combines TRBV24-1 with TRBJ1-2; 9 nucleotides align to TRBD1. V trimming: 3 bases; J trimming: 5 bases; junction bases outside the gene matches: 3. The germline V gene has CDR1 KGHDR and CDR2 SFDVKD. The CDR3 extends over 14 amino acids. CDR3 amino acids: CATSDGTGWYGYTF. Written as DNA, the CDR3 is TGTGCCACCAGTGATGGGACAGGGTGGTATGGCTACACCTTC.